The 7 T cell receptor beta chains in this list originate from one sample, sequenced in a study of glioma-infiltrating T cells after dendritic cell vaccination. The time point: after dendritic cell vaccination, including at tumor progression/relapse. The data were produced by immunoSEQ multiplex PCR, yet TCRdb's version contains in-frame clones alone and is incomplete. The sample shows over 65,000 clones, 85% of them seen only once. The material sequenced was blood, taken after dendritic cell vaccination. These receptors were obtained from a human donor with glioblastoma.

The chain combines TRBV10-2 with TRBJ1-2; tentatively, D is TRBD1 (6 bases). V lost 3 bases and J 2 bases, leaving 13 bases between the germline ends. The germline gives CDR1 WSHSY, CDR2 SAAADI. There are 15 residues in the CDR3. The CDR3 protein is CASSDYFTGNYGYTF. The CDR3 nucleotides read TGCGCCAGCAGTGATTATTTTACAGGGAACTATGGCTACACCTTC.

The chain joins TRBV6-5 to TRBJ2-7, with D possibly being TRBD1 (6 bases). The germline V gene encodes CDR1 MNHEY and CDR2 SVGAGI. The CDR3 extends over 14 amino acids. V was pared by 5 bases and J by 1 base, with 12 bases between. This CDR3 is CASSPQTGSYEQYF. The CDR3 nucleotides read TGTGCCAGCAGTCCGCAGACAGGTTCCTACGAGCAGTACTTC.

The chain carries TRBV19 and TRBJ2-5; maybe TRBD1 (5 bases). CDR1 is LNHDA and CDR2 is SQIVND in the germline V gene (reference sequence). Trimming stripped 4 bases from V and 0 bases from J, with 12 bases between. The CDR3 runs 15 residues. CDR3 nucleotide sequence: TGTGCCAGTAGTAGGCAGGACACGTACCAAGAGACCCAGTACTTC. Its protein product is CASSRQDTYQETQYF.

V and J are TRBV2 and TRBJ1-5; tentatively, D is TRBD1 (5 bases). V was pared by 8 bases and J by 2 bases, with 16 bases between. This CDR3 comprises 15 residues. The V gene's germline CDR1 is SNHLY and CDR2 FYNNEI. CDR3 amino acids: CASSGQGLGNQPQHF. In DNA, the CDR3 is TGTGCCAGCTCAGGCCAGGGTCTGGGCAATCAGCCCCAGCATTTT.

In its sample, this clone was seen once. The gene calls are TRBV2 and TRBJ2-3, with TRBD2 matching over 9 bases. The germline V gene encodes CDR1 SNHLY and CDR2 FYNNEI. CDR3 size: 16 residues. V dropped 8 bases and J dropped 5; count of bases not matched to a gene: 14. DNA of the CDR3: TGTGCCAGCCCCCGAGGGGTAGCGGGGGTAAGAGATACGCAGTATTTT. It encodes CASPRGVAGVRDTQYF.

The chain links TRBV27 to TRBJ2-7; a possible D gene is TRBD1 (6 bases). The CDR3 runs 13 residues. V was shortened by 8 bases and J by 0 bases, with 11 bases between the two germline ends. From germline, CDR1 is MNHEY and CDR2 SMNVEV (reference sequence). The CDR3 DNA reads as TGTGCCAGCGGGGACACCCTCTCCTACGAGCAGTACTTC. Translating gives CASGDTLSYEQYF.

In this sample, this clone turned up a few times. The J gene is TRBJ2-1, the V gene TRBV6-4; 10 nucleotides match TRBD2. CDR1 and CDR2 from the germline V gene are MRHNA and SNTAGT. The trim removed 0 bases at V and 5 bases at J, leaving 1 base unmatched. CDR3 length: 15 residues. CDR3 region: CASSDSAGGHNEQFF. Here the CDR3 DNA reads TGTGCCAGCAGTGACTCAGCGGGAGGGCACAATGAGCAGTTCTTC.